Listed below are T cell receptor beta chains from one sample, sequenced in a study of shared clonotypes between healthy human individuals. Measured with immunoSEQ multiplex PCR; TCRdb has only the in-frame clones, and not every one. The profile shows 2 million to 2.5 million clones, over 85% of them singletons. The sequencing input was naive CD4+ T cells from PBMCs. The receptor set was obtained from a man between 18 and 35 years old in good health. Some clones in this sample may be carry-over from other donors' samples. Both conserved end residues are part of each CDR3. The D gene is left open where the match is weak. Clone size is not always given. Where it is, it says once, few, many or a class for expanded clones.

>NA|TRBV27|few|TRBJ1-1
TGTGCCAGCAGTTTTTCCGATGAAGCTTTCTTT
CASSFSDEAFF
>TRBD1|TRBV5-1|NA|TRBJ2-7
TGCGCCAGCAGCTTGATACAGGGGCCCTACGAGCAGTACTTC
CASSLIQGPYEQYF
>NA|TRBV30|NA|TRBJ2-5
TGTGCCTGGAGGGGTCTTGGGCGGGGTCAAGAGACCCAGTACTTC
CAWRGLGRGQETQYF
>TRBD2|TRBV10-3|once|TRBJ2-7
TGTGCCAGCTCTAGCGGAAAAGGCTACGAGCAGTACTTC
CASSSGKGYEQYF
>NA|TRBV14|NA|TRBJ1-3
TGTGCCAGCAGCCTTAATCTTGTCTCTGGAAACACCATATATTTT
CASSLNLVSGNTIYF
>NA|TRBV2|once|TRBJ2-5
TGTGCCAGCAGTGAAATTGTGCGGCTACTAACTCAAGAGACCCAGTACTTC
CASSEIVRLLTQETQYF
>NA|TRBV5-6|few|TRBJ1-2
TGTGCCAGCAGCTTGGAGGCAGCTTTTAACTATGGCTACACCTTC
CASSLEAAFNYGYTF
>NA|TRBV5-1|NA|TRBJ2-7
TGCGCCAGCAGCTTGTGGAGGGCGGGGTACGAGCAGTACTTC
CASSLWRAGYEQYF
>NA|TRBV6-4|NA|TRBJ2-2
TGTGCCAGCAGTGACTATGGCGGGACCAGGGAGCTGTTTTTT
CASSDYGGTRELFF
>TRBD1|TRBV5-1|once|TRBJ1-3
TGCGCCAGCAGCTTGCTGACAGGGGCCTCTGGAAACACCATATATTTT
CASSLLTGASGNTIYF
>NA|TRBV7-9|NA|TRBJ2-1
TGTGCCAGCAGCCGACTACAGGGCGTAGGCAAAAATGAGCAGTTCTTC
CASSRLQGVGKNEQFF
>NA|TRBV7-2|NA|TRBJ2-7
TGTGCCAGCAGCTTACTAAGTGGGAGGCCGTCCTACGAGCAGTACTTC
CASSLLSGRPSYEQYF
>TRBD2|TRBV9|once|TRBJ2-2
TGTGCCAGCAGCGTCACCCAGAGCAGCGGGAGAAACACCGGGGAGCTGTTTTTT
CASSVTQSSGRNTGELFF
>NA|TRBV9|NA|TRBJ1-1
TGTGCCAGCAGCGTAGCTGTAAGGGACACTGAAGCTTTCTTT
CASSVAVRDTEAFF
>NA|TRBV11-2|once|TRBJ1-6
TGTGCCAGCAGCTTCAGCTATAATTCACCCCTCCACTTT
CASSFSYNSPLHF
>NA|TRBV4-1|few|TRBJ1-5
TGCGCCAGCAGCCAAGAACAGTTTCAGCCCCAGCATTTT
CASSQEQFQPQHF
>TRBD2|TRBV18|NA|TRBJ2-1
TGTGCCAGCTCACCCCCCCTAGCGGGTGACTACAATGAGCAGTTCTTC
CASSPPLAGDYNEQFF
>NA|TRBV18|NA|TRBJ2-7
TGTGCCAGCTCACCACCAGGACACGCTAGAGAGCAGTACTTC
CASSPPGHAREQYF
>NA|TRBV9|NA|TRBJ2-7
TGTGCCAGCAGCGTAGCCGGGACCTCCAGGTACGAGCAGTACTTC
CASSVAGTSRYEQYF
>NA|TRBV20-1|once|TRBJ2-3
TGCAGTGCTAGACCTACAGATACGCAGTATTTT
CSARPTDTQYF
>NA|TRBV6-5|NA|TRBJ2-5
TGTGCCAGCAGTTACAACTCCCCTGGGGGGACCCAGTACTTC
CASSYNSPGGTQYF
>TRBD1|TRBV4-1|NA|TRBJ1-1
TGCGCCAGCAGCCGGACAGGGCTGGGAACTGAAGCTTTCTTT
CASSRTGLGTEAFF
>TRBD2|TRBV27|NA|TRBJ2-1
TGTGCCAGCAGTTCCGGGACTAGCCATAATGAGCAGTTCTTC
CASSSGTSHNEQFF
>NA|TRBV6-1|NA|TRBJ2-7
TGTGCCAGCAGTGATGCGAGGAGCGGCTACGAGCAGTACTTC
CASSDARSGYEQYF
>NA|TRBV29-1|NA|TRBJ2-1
TGCAGCGTTGAAGGGATGGAGGGGAGCTCCTACAATGAGCAGTTCTTC
CSVEGMEGSSYNEQFF
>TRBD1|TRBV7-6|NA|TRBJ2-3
TGTGCCAGCAGCTGGACAGACAGGGGACAGGGTACGCAGTATTTT
CASSWTDRGQGTQYF
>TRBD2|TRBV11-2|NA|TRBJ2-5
TGTGCCAGCAGCCCGGTGGCGGGAGGGGTTGAGACCCAGTACTTC
CASSPVAGGVETQYF
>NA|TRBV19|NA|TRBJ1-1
TGTGCCAGTAGTGTACGGGTGGCTTTGAACACTGAAGCTTTCTTT
CASSVRVALNTEAFF
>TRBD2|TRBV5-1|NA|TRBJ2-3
TGCGCCAGCAGGTCTGGCGGGAGGGCCTTAGAGCAGTATTTT
CASRSGGRALEQYF
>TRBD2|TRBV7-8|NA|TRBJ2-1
TGTGCCAGCAGCTTAGAACGTAGCGGGAGGGCCCATGAGCAGTTCTTC
CASSLERSGRAHEQFF
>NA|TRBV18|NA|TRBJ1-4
TGTGCCAGCTCGATGACCCCACAGGGCCTTAATGAAAAACTGTTTTTT
CASSMTPQGLNEKLFF
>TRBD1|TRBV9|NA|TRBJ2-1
TGTGCCAGCAGCGTATCGGATACAGGGGGAGTAAATGAGCAGTTCTTC
CASSVSDTGGVNEQFF
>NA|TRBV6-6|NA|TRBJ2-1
TGTGCCAGCAGTGCAGATAGGGTGGGTGAGCAGTTCTTC
CASSADRVGEQFF